One sample yielded the 3 T cell receptor beta chains listed below, sequenced in a study of shared clonotypes between healthy human individuals. The repertoire was sequenced with immunoSEQ multiplex PCR; TCRdb's copy has only in-frame clones and lacks some. The top ten hold approximately 12% of the sample, which has around 440,000 clones, more than 70% seen once. Sequencing input: PBMCs. The receptors stem from a woman aged 35 to 49 in good health. Some clones in this sample may be carry-over from other donors' samples.

The V gene is TRBV27, the J gene TRBJ2-7; D is unclear. V gave up 0 bases and J gave up 6 bases, with 12 bases separating them. Germline loops: CDR1 MNHEY, CDR2 SMNVEV (reference sequence). The CDR3 covers 14 residues. The CDR3 is CASSLSLSAAEQYF. In DNA form, the CDR3 reads TGTGCCAGCAGTTTATCCCTCTCTGCGGCCGAGCAGTACTTC.

The chain joins TRBV11-3 to TRBJ1-2; D call uncertain. The CDR3 has 13 residues. The V gene lost 0 bases and the J gene lost 8 bases, with 10 bases spanning the gap. Germline assignment: CDR1 SGHNT and CDR2 YENEEA. CDR3 sequence: CASSLESGLGYTF. CDR3 bases: TGTGCCAGCAGCTTAGAATCCGGACTGGGCTACACCTTC. The full variable domain, in which reference TRBV11-3 and TRBJ1-2 provide the parts outside the CDR3, is EAGVVQSPRYKIIEKKQPVAFWCNPISGHNTLYWYLQNLGQGPELLIRYENEEAVDDSQLPKDRFSAERLKGVDSTLKIQPAELGDSAVYLCASSLESGLGYTFGSGTRLTVV.

J is TRBJ2-7 and V is TRBV7-9; 7 bases agree with TRBD2. The ends lost 3 bases at V and 4 bases at J; junction bases unmatched: 9. Germline lookup yields CDR1 SEHNR and CDR2 FQNEAQ (reference sequence). The CDR3 is 15 residues long. The CDR3: CASSFGRGGGYEQYF. The CDR3 bases are TGTGCCAGCAGCTTCGGGAGAGGCGGGGGTTACGAGCAGTACTTC.